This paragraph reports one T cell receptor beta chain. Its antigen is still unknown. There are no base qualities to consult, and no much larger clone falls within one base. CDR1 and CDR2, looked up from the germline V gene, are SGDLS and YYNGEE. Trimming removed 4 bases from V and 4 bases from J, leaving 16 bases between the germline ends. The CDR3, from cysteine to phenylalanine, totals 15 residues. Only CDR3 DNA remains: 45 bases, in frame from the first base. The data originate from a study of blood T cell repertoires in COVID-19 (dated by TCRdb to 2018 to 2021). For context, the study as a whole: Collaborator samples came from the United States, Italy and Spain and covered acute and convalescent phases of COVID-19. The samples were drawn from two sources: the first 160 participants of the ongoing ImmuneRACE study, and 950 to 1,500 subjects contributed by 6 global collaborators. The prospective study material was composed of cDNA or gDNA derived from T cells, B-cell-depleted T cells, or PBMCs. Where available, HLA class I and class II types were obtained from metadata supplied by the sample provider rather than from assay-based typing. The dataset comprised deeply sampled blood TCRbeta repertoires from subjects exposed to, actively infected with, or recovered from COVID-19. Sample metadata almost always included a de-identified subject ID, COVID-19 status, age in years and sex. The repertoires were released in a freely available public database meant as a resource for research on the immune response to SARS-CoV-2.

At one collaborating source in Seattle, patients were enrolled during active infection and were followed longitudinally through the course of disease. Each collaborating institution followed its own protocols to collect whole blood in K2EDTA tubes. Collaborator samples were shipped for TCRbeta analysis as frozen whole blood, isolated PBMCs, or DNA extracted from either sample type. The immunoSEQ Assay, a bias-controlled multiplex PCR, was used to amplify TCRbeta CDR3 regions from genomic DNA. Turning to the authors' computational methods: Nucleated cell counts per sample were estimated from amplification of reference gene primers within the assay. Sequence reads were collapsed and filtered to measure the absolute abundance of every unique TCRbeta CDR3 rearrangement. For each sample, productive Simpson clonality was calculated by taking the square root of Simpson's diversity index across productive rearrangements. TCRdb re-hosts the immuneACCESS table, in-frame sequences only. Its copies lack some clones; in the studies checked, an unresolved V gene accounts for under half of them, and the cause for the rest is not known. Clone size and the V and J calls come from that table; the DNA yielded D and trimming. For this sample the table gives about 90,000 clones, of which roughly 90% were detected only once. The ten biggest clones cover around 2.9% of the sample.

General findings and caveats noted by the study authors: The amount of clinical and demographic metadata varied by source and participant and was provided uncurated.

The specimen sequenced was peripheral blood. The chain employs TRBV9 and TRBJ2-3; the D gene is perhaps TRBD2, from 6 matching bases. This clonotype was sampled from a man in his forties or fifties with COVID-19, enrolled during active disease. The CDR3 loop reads CASSPDRGWADTQYF. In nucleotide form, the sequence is TGTGCCAGCAGCCCAGATCGGGGGTGGGCAGATACGCAGTATTTT. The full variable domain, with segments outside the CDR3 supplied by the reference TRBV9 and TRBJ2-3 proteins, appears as DSGVTQTPKHLITATGQRVTLRCSPRSGDLSVYWYQQSLDQGLQFLIQYYNGEERAKGNILERFSAQQFPDLHSELNLSSLELGDSALYFCASSPDRGWADTQYFGPGTRLTVL.